A single sample gave rise to the 21 T cell receptor beta chains below, sequenced in a study of CD8 T cells in ankylosing spondylitis (dated by TCRdb to the late 2010s). Antigens of these TCRs are unknown. On the study overall, not on this receptor specifically: A TCR beta motif of about 8 highly homologous amino acid variants appeared characteristic of blood from ankylosing spondylitis patients.

The library was generated by 5' RACE. Sequenced using an Illumina HiSeq 2500. TCRdb reprocessing: public reads trimmed at Q25 with fastp, clones called with MiXCR, in-frame beta chains kept. Every distinct CDR3 protein forms one entry, paired with its most common genes and DNA. The sample includes roughly 220,000 distinct CDR3 sequences, with approximately 20% observed a single time. The ten largest clonotypes hold about two fifths of the sample. Source material: blood, either unsorted or a sorted T cell fraction (not recorded which). These receptors all come from a male donor with ankylosing spondylitis.

The V call is TRBV4-1, the J call TRBJ2-3; D gene ambiguous. Trimming shortened V by 3 bases and J by 6 bases, and 10 bases separated the two germline ends. Germline CDR1 MGHRA, CDR2 YSYEKL. The CDR3 extends over 13 amino acids. The CDR3 protein is CASSHPLGDTQYF. As DNA, the CDR3 is TGCGCCAGCAGCCACCCCCTAGGGGATACGCAGTATTTT.

This clonotype was found a few times. The chain couples TRBV20-1 to TRBJ2-1, with D hard to call. The CDR3 is 16 amino acids. Germline V gives CDR1 DFQATT, CDR2 SNEGSKA (reference sequence). Trimming removed 1 base at V and 2 bases at J, with 15 bases between. CDR3 bases: TGCAGTGCTAGAGCCCCCGTTTTTAATCCCTACAATGAGCAGTTCTTC. It encodes CSARAPVFNPYNEQFF.

This clonotype has ten or more counts. The DNA for the CDR3 is TGTGCCAGCAGTTTAGGTGGGGACCCAGCCTACAATGAGCAGTTCTTC. Protein: CASSLGGDPAYNEQFF. The rearrangement links TRBV12-3 or TRBV12-4 to TRBJ2-1, with D perhaps being TRBD1 or TRBD2 (5 bases each). Trimming shortened V by 1 base and J by 2 bases, and 12 bases separated the two germline ends. The CDR3 sequence is 16 residues long.

The chain has TRBV14 and TRBJ1-2; D is ambiguous. The germline CDR1 and CDR2 sequences are SGHDN and FVKESK. This CDR3 contains 15 residues. The germline V and J ends were trimmed by 1 base and 0 bases, with 9 bases remaining between them. The DNA of the CDR3 is TGTGCCAGCAGCCAAGGGGTGAATACTAACTATGGCTACACCTTC. Its protein product is CASSQGVNTNYGYTF.

This chain uses TRBV29-1 with TRBJ2-7; 7 bases agree with TRBD1. Germline trimming cut 5 bases from V and 0 bases from J; bases unmatched to any gene: 10. The germline gives CDR1 SQVTM, CDR2 ANQGSEA. There are 15 residues in the CDR3. The CDR3 bases are TGCAGCGTTCGAGCCGGGACAGACTACTCCTACGAGCAGTACTTC. Encoded protein: CSVRAGTDYSYEQYF.

This clonotype occurred a few times. The rearrangement uses TRBV12-3 or TRBV12-4 and TRBJ2-7, with a tentative D call TRBD2 (7 bases). The V and J ends lost 3 bases and 6 bases respectively, with 21 bases between them. CDR3 length equals 16 residues. The CDR3, as DNA: TGTGCCAGCAGTTTTAGGGGGGGGGTGATACCGTCCGAGCAGTACTTC. Amino acids: CASSFRGGVIPSEQYF.

In its sample, this clonotype was seen a few times. The gene calls are TRBV27 and TRBJ2-7; weak D call: TRBD1 (6 bases). There are 15 residues in the CDR3. V lost 0 bases and J 4 bases, leaving 13 bases between the germline ends. Per germline, CDR1 MNHEY and CDR2 SMNVEV (reference sequence). The CDR3 reads CASSLSPDRQYEQYF. The DNA of the CDR3 is TGTGCCAGCAGTTTATCACCCGACAGGCAATACGAGCAGTACTTC.

CDR3 amino acids: CASSPGPGGELFF. DNA of the CDR3: TGTGCCAGCAGTCCGGGGCCGGGCGGGGAGCTGTTTTTT. The chain is built from TRBV12-3 or TRBV12-4 and TRBJ2-2; D possibly uses TRBD1 or TRBD2 (5 bases each). V was trimmed by 5 bases and J by 7 bases, leaving 11 bases between them. The CDR3 runs to 13 residues.

The chain uses TRBV6-1 and TRBJ1-1; TRBD1 matches at 9 bases. Unmatched junction bases numbered 10, after V lost 7 bases and J lost 4 bases. Germline CDR1 MNHNS, CDR2 SASEGT. The CDR3 contains 15 residues. The CDR3 DNA reads as TGTGCCAGCACAATTCGGACAGGGGCGGGCACTGAAGCTTTCTTT. Its protein is CASTIRTGAGTEAFF.

This clonotype was counted only a few times. The chain uses TRBV4-1 and TRBJ1-1; 7 nucleotides match TRBD1. CDR3 size: 16 residues. Losses at the gene ends were 4 bases for V and 1 base for J; bases not matched to a gene: 9. Germline lookup yields CDR1 MGHRA and CDR2 YSYEKL. For the CDR3, the DNA is TGCGCCAGCAGCCCAAGGGGAAACAGGGGGAACACTGAAGCTTTCTTT. Amino acid sequence: CASSPRGNRGNTEAFF.

This rearrangement joins TRBV6-5 to TRBJ1-1; D gene uncertain. V lost 2 bases, J lost 2 bases, and 12 bases lay in between. Germline V CDR1 and CDR2: MNHEY, SVGAGI. The CDR3 contains 15 residues. The CDR3 DNA follows: TGTGCCAGCAGTTACACCACTAGCCCCAACACTGAAGCTTTCTTT. It encodes CASSYTTSPNTEAFF.

J is TRBJ1-1 and V is TRBV5-6; unclear D gene. The CDR3 is made up of 13 amino acids. Germline values: CDR1 SGHDT, CDR2 YYEEEE. V dropped 4 bases and J dropped 3 bases, with 10 bases sitting between them. For the CDR3, the DNA is TGTGCCAGCAGCCCGAGGTTGGACACTGAAGCTTTCTTT. Translating it yields CASSPRLDTEAFF.

This clonotype was counted a few times. This chain links TRBV4-1 with TRBJ1-1, with no clear D. Germline CDR1 MGHRA, CDR2 YSYEKL. V was shortened by 4 bases and J by 1 base, with 16 bases between the two germline ends. The CDR3 extends over 16 amino acids. CDR3 protein: CASSPELGLSNTEAFF. CDR3 in DNA: TGCGCCAGCAGCCCAGAATTAGGACTGTCGAACACTGAAGCTTTCTTT.

The chain is built from TRBV18 and TRBJ2-2; TRBD1 might be the D (6 bases). The CDR3 runs to 14 residues. Germline assignment: CDR1 KGHSH and CDR2 LQKENI. V was pared by 3 bases and J by 5 bases, with 10 bases between. Here the CDR3 DNA reads TGTGCCAGCTCACCCCAGGGGATGACCGGGGAGCTGTTTTTT. It specifies CASSPQGMTGELFF. The full variable domain, its missing parts supplied by reference TRBV18 and TRBJ2-2, is NAGVMQNPRHLVRRRGQEARLRCSPMKGHSHVYWYRQLPEEGLKFMVYLQKENIIDESGMPKERFSAEFPKEGPSILRIQQVVRGDSAAYFCASSPQGMTGELFFGEGSRLTVL.

The genes are TRBV7-8 and TRBJ1-5; maybe TRBD1 (5 bases). The CDR3 runs to 15 residues. Deletions cut 1 base from V and 6 bases from J, with 13 bases between. Germline CDR1 and CDR2: SGHVS and FQNEAQ. CDR3 bases: TGTGCCAGCAGCTTAGAGGTGGGGCCGGGTCAGCCCCAGCATTTT. It codes for CASSLEVGPGQPQHF.

V is TRBV9 and J is TRBJ2-7; D remains unclear. Looked up from germline, CDR1 is SGDLS and CDR2 is YYNGEE. This CDR3 comprises 16 residues. Trimming shortened V by 0 bases and J by 2 bases, and 15 bases separated the two germline ends. Written as DNA, the CDR3 is TGTGCCAGCAGCGTAGGAGGTGAGGCTGCACCCTACGAGCAGTACTTC. Translated: CASSVGGEAAPYEQYF.

This clonotype showed up just a few times. The chain recombines TRBV9 with TRBJ2-5; D not certain. Germline V gene lookup returns CDR1 SGDLS and CDR2 YYNGEE. V gave up 1 base and J gave up 5 bases, with 12 bases separating them. The CDR3 consists of 14 residues. In DNA form, the CDR3 reads TGTGCCAGCAGCGTAAGTGATGGACCGGAGACCCAGTACTTC. This sequence encodes CASSVSDGPETQYF.

CDR3 DNA: TGTGCCAGCAGCTTAGGCCTTGCCGGAAGCACAGATACGCAGTATTTT. Its translation is CASSLGLAGSTDTQYF. The J gene is TRBJ2-3, the V gene TRBV13; D unclear. The germline V and J ends were trimmed by 0 bases and 0 bases, with 10 bases remaining between them. CDR3 size: 16 residues. The germline V gene has CDR1 PRHDT and CDR2 FYEKMQ (reference sequence).

The rearrangement joins TRBV4-1 to TRBJ1-1, with TRBD1 matching over 7 bases. The CDR3 extends over 16 amino acids. Germline CDR1 is MGHRA and CDR2 is YSYEKL. J lost 0 bases, V lost 3 bases, and 7 bases had no gene match. Here the CDR3 reads CASSHRDSDMNTEAFF. The CDR3 bases are TGCGCCAGCAGCCATCGGGACAGCGATATGAACACTGAAGCTTTCTTT.

In this sample, this clonotype turned up a few times. The CDR3 region is CASSLSVRDSYNEQFF. CDR3 bases: TGTGCCAGCAGTTTATCTGTTAGGGACTCCTACAATGAGCAGTTCTTC. The gene calls are TRBV27 and TRBJ2-1; no clear D. The CDR3 length is 16 residues. Trimming stripped 0 bases from V and 0 bases from J, with 9 bases between. Germline V lookup: CDR1 MNHEY, CDR2 SMNVEV (reference sequence).

The rearrangement uses TRBV5-1 and TRBJ1-4; tentative D call: TRBD1 (6 bases). V lost 6 bases to trimming and J lost 1 base, with 10 bases between them. Germline assignment: CDR1 SGHRS and CDR2 YFSETQ. CDR3 length: 14 amino acids. The CDR3 region has the DNA TGCGCCAGCAAAACGGACAGAACTAATGAAAAACTGTTTTTT. This gives the protein CASKTDRTNEKLFF.